This T cell receptor (beta chain) derives from a study of cytomegalovirus exposure and HLA in healthy donors. Trimming pared 1 base from V and 7 bases from J, leaving 14 bases between. CDR1 SGHTA and CDR2 FQGNSA come from the germline V gene. CDR3 length equals 14 residues. A multiplex PCR was run with 60 Vbeta primers and 13 Jbeta primers. The assay was immunoSEQ multiplex PCR, and TCRdb's table has in-frame clones only and misses some. The repertoire includes about 130,000 clones, 70% to 85% of them detected once, and around 3.3% sits in the top ten. General study results and limits: Reportedly, fewer N-insertions than the approximately 690-donor mean appeared in an Asian-associated ancestry cluster in a later analysis.

Of note for this clone: Its antigen is undetermined.

The sequence came from a woman between 50 and 59 years old in good health and CMV-seronegative. The chain couples TRBV7-2 to TRBJ2-7; D might be TRBD1 (5 bases). Sequenced sample: PBMCs. The CDR3 region is CASSLGTGPREQYF. The DNA for the CDR3 is TGTGCCAGCAGCTTAGGCACAGGACCACGGGAGCAGTACTTC.